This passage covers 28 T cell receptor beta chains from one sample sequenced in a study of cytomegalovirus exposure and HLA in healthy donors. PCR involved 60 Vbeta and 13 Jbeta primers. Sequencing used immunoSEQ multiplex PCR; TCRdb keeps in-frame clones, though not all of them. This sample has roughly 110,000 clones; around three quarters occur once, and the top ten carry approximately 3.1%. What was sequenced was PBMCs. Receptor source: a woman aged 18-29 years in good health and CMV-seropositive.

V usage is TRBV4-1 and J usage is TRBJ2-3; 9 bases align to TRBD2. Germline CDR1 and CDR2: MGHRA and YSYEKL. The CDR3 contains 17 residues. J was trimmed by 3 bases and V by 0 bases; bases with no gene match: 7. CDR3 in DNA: TGCGCCAGCAGCCAAGATCCCCTAGCGGGAATAACAGATACGCAGTATTTT. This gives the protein CASSQDPLAGITDTQYF.

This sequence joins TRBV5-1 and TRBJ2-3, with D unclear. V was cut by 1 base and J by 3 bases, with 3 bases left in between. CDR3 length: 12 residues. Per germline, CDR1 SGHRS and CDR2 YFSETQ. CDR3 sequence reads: CASSLSTDTQYF. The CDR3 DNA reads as TGCGCCAGCAGCTTGTCGACAGATACGCAGTATTTT.

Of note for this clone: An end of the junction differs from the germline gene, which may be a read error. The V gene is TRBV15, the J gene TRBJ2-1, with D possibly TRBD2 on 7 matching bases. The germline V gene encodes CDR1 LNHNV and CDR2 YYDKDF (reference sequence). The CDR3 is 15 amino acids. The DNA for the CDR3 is TGTGCCACCAGCGGAGAGGGGGAGGGTACTAGTGAGCAGTTCTTC. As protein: CATSGEGEGTSEQFF.

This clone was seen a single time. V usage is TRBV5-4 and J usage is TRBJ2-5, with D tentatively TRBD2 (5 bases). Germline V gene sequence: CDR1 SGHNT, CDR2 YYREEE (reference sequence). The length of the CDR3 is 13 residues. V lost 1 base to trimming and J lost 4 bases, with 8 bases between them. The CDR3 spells CASSLNSAETQYF. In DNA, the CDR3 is TGTGCCAGCAGCTTGAATAGCGCAGAGACCCAGTACTTC.

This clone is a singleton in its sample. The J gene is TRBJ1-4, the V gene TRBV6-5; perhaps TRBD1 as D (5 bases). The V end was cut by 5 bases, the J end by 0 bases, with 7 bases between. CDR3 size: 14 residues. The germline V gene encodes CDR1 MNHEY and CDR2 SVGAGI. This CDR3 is CASSPGATNEKLFF. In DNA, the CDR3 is TGTGCCAGCAGTCCGGGGGCAACTAATGAAAAACTGTTTTTT.

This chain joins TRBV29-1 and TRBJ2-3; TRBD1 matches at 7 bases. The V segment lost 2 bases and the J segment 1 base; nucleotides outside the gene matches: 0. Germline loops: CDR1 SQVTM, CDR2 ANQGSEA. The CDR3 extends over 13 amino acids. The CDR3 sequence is CSVEQGGTDTQYF. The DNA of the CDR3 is TGCAGCGTTGAACAGGGGGGCACAGATACGCAGTATTTT.

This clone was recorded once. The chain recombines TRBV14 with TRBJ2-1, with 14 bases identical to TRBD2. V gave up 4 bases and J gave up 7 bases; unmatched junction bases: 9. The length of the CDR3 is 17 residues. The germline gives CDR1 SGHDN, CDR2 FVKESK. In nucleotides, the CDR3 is TGTGCCAGCAGCCCAACGACTAGCGGGAGGGCCAGGAATGAGCAGTTCTTC. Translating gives CASSPTTSGRARNEQFF.

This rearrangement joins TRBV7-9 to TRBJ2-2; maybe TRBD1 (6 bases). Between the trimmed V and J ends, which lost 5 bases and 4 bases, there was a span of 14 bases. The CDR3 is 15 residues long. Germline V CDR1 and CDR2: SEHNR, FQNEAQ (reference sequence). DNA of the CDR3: TGTGCCAGCAGCCTCCGGGACACGGGCACCGGGGAGCTGTTTTTT. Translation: CASSLRDTGTGELFF.

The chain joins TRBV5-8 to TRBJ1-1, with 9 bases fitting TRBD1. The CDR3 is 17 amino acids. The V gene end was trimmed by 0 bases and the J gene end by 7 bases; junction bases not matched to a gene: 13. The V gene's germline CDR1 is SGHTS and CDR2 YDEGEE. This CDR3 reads CASSLETGGQMKDEAFF. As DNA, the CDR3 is TGTGCCAGCAGCTTGGAAACAGGGGGCCAGATGAAGGATGAAGCTTTCTTT. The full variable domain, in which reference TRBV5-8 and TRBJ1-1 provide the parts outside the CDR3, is EAGVTQSPTHLIKTRGQQATLRCSPISGHTSVYWYQQALGLGLQFLLWYDEGEERNRGNFPPRFSGRQFPNYSSELNVNALELEDSALYLCASSLETGGQMKDEAFFGQGTRLTVV.

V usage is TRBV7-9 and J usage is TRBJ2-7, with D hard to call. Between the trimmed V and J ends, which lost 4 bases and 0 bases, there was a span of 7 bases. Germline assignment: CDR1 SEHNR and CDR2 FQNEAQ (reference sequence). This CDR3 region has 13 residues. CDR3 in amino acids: CASSYTYSYEQYF. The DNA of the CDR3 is TGTGCCAGCAGCTACACATACTCCTACGAGCAGTACTTC.

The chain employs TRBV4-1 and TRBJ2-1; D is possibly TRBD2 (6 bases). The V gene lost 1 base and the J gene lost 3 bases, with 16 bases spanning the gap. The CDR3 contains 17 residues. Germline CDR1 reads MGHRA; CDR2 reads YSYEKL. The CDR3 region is CASSQGMASDYYNEQFF. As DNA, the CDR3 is TGCGCCAGCAGCCAAGGAATGGCTAGCGACTACTACAATGAGCAGTTCTTC.

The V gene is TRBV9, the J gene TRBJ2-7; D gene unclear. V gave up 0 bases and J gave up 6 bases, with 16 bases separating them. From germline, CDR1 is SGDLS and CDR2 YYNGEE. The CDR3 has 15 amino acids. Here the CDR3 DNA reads TGTGCCAGCAGCGTAGCTGGAATCCGATCGGGCGAGCAGTACTTC. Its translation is CASSVAGIRSGEQYF. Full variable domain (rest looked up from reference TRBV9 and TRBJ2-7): DSGVTQTPKHLITATGQRVTLRCSPRSGDLSVYWYQQSLDQGLQFLIQYYNGEERAKGNILERFSAQQFPDLHSELNLSSLELGDSALYFCASSVAGIRSGEQYFGPGTRLTVT.

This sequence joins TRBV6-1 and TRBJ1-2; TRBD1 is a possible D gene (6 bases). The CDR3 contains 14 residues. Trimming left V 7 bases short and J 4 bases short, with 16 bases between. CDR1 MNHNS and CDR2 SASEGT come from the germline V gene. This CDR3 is CASKIRGLIYGYTF. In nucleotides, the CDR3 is TGTGCCAGCAAAATCAGGGGCCTAATCTATGGCTACACCTTC.

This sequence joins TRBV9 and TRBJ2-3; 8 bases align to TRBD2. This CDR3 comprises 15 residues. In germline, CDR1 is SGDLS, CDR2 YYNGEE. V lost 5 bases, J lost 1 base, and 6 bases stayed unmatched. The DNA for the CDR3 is TGTGCCAGCAGAGGAGCGGGAGTTGGCACAGATACGCAGTATTTT. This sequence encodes CASRGAGVGTDTQYF.

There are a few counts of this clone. CDR3 in DNA: TGTGCCAGCAGTGAAGACGTACGGTTGAACACTGAAGCTTTCTTT. This encodes CASSEDVRLNTEAFF. The chain is built from TRBV2 and TRBJ1-1; no clear D gene. CDR1 is SNHLY and CDR2 is FYNNEI in the germline V gene. The CDR3 is made up of 15 amino acids. Between the trimmed V and J ends, which lost 1 base and 0 bases, there was a span of 9 bases.

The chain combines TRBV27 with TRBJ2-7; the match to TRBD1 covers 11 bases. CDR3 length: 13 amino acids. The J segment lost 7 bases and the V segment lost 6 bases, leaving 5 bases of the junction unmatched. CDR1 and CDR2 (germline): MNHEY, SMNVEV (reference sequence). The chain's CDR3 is CASRRTGGWEQYF. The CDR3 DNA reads TGTGCCAGCAGACGGACAGGGGGCTGGGAGCAGTACTTC.

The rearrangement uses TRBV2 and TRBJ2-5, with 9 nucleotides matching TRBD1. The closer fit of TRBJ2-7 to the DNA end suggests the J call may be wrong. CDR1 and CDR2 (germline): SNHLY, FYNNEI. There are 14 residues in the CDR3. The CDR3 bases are TGTGCCAGCAAGGAGGGACAGGGTTGGGGCGAGCAGTACTTC. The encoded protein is CASKEGQGWGEQYF.

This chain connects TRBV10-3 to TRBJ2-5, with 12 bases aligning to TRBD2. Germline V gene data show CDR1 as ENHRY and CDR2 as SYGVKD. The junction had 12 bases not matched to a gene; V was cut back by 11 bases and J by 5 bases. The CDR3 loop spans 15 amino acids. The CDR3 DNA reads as TGTGCCTCCCAGGGACTAGCGGGCGGAGGGGAGACCCAGTACTTC. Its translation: CASQGLAGGGETQYF.

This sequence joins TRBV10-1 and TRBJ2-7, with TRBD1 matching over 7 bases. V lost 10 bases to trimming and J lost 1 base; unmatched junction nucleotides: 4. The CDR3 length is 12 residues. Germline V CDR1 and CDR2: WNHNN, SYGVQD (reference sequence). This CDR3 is CATGDSSYEQYF. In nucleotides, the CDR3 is TGCGCCACCGGGGACAGTTCCTACGAGCAGTACTTC.

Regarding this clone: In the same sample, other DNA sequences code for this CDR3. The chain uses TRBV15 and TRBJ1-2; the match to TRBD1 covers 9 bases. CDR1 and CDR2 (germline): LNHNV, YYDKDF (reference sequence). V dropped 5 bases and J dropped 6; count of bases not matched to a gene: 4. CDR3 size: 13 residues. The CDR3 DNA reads TGTGCCACCAGCCCAGGACAGGGGAATGGCTACACCTTC. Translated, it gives CATSPGQGNGYTF.

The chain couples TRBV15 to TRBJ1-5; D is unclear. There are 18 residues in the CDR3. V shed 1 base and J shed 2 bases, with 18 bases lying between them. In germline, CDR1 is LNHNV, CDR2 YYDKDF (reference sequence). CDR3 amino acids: CATSRVIMKATGNQPQHF. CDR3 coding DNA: TGTGCCACCAGCAGAGTCATCATGAAGGCGACTGGCAATCAGCCCCAGCATTTT.

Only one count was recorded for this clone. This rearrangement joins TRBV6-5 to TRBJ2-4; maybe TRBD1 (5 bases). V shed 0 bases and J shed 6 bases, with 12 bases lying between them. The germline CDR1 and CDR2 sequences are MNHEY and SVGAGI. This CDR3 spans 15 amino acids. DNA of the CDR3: TGTGCCAGCAGTTACTCATCAGGGCCCCTAAACATTCAGTACTTC. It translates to CASSYSSGPLNIQYF.

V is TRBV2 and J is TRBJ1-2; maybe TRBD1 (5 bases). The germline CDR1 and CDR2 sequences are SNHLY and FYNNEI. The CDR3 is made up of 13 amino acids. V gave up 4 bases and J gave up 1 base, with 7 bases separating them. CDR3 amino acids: CASSGQLNYGYTF. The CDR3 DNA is TGTGCCAGCAGTGGACAGCTTAACTATGGCTACACCTTC.

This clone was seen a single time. CDR3 nucleotides: TGTGCCAGCAGCTTAGCAATTCACTACGAGCAGTACTTC. Translation gives CASSLAIHYEQYF. The chain carries TRBV7-2 and TRBJ2-7; D call uncertain. This CDR3 region has 13 residues. Trimming pared 0 bases from V and 3 bases from J, leaving 6 bases between. Germline loops: CDR1 SGHTA, CDR2 FQGNSA.

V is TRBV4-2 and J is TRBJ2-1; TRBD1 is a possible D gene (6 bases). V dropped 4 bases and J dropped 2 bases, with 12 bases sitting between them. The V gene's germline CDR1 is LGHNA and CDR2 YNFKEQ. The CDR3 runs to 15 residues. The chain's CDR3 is CASSPGHLTYNEQFF. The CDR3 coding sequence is TGTGCCAGCAGCCCGGGACACCTAACCTACAATGAGCAGTTCTTC.

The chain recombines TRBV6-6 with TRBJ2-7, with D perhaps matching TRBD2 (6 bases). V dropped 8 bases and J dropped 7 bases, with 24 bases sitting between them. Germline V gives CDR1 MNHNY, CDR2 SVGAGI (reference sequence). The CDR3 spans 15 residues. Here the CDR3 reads CASQRSSESSYEQYF. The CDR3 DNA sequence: TGTGCCAGCCAACGATCTAGCGAAAGTAGTTATGAGCAGTACTTC.

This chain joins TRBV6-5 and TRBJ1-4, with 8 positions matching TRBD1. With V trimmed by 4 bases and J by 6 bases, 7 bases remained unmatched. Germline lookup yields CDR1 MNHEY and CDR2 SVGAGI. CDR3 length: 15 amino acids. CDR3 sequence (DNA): TGTGCCAGCAGTTCCATACAGGGGGGGCATGAAAAACTGTTTTTT. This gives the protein CASSSIQGGHEKLFF.

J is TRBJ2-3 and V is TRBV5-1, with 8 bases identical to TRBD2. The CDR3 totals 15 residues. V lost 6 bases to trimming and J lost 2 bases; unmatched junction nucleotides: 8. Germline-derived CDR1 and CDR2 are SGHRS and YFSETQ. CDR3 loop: CASTLAGTFTDTQYF. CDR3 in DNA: TGCGCCAGCACCTTAGCGGGGACCTTCACAGATACGCAGTATTTT.